This is a list of T cell receptor beta chains from one sample in a study of shared clonotypes between healthy human individuals. Generated by immunoSEQ multiplex PCR, the TCRdb table keeps only in-frame clones and is missing some. The table lists around 2.1 million clones, about 93% of them singletons. Sequencing input: naive CD8+ T cells from PBMCs. Receptors originate from a man between 18 and 35 years old in good health. Some clones in this sample may be carry-over from other donors' samples. Each CDR3 is given with its conserved first and last residue.

>TRBJ1-2|TRBV27
CASSSLTGWYGYTF
>TRBJ1-2|TRBV6-5
CASSTQPLGWRGYTF
>TRBJ2-2|TRBV28
CASSFRRAPNTGELFF
>TRBJ2-7|TRBV27
CASSLNVYEQYF
>TRBJ2-1|TRBV15
CATNQGGGHNEQFF
>TRBJ2-2|TRBV28
CASSLDRTGELFF
>TRBJ1-1|TRBV6-6
CASLISALNTEAFF
>TRBJ2-1|TRBV5-1
CASSWPPGGSYNEQFF
>TRBJ2-7|TRBV28
CASSARARSEQYF
>TRBJ1-2|TRBV6-1
CASSEVAGLVYGYTF
>TRBJ2-2|TRBV7-3
CASSFRTHKLDYYRELFF
>TRBJ2-1|TRBV7-8
CASSSGGSEQFF
>TRBJ2-7|TRBV28
CASSLWSAEQYF
>TRBJ2-7|TRBV12-5
CASGSPPRGLPYEQYF
>TRBJ2-7|TRBV19
CASTPGGDYEQYF
>TRBJ2-7|TRBV10-3
CAIRFGLSGDYEQYF
>TRBJ1-2|TRBV5-1
CASSLTTDRLNYGYTF
>TRBJ1-2|TRBV27
CASSRTGRAFGGYTF
>TRBJ2-7|TRBV5-4
CASSLGTGGLEQYF
>TRBJ2-4|TRBV4-3
CASSQVWGTKNIQYF
>TRBJ2-7|TRBV28
CASSTGQGHEQYF
>TRBJ2-2|TRBV27
CASSPPLGGKIIGELFF